This TCR beta chain is drawn from a study of identifying expanded T cells in peripheral blood. General study results and limits: Differentially abundant clones: around 1.1 between replicates, 15 to 17 at two to three weeks, 19 at four. Clone count variance between approximately two-week samples rose with total template count.

Note on this clone: Antigen: not known.

Generated by immunoSEQ multiplex PCR, the TCRdb table keeps only in-frame clones and is missing some. Here the sample spans about 90,000 clones, around 87% being singletons. CDR1 and CDR2 from the germline V gene are GTSNPN and SVGIG (reference sequence). V lost 3 bases and J 5 bases, leaving 14 bases between the germline ends. The length of the CDR3 is 14 residues. The clonotype originates from a person aged 18-70 years in good health. The chain employs TRBV30 and TRBJ2-1; D might be TRBD2 (6 bases). The material sequenced was blood. In DNA, the CDR3 is TGTGCCTGGAGCTCGGTTAGGACTAACAATGAGCAGTTCTTC. This gives the protein CAWSSVRTNNEQFF.